These T cell receptor beta chains were read from a single sample in a study of response to subunit inactivated influenza vaccine. TCRdb reprocessed the RT-PCR reads with MiXCR, giving one entry per CDR3 protein. This table holds hundreds of thousands of distinct CDR3 sequences, roughly 9.8% found once. The sequenced sample was PBMCs from blood, obtained 35 to 45 days after vaccination. The source is a man aged 50-60 years who received an inactivated influenza vaccine. CDR3s include the opening cysteine and the closing phenylalanine or tryptophan. Each record gives: V gene, D gene, clone size, J gene, CDR3 protein, CDR3 DNA. A D gene is named only where the DNA matches it firmly. Size is omitted from some rows. Given values are once, few, many or a class for expanded clones.

V gene: TRBV12-3/TRBV12-4; D gene: -; clone size: many; J gene: TRBJ2-1; CDR3 protein: CASSPLGTFDEQFF; CDR3 DNA: TGTGCCAGCAGTCCACTCGGGACCTTCGATGAGCAGTTCTTC
V gene: TRBV18; D gene: -; clone size: many; J gene: TRBJ2-3; CDR3 protein: CASSQRFLRLGTDTQYF; CDR3 DNA: TGTGCCAGCTCACAGCGGTTTCTCCGGTTGGGCACAGATACGCAGTATTTT
V gene: TRBV28; D gene: TRBD2; clone size: -; J gene: TRBJ2-7; CDR3 protein: CASSLPYGGAYEQYF; CDR3 DNA: TGTGCCAGCAGTTTACCCTATGGGGGGGCCTACGAGCAGTACTTC
V gene: TRBV24-1; D gene: -; clone size: few; J gene: TRBJ2-1; CDR3 protein: CATSDFSAGPYNEQFF; CDR3 DNA: TGTGCCACCAGTGATTTTTCCGCTGGGCCCTACAATGAGCAGTTCTTC
V gene: TRBV12-3/TRBV12-4; D gene: -; clone size: -; J gene: TRBJ2-2; CDR3 protein: CASSFWLARNTGELFF; CDR3 DNA: TGTGCCAGCAGTTTTTGGCTAGCGCGTAACACCGGGGAGCTGTTTTTT
V gene: TRBV6-6; D gene: -; clone size: many; J gene: TRBJ2-7; CDR3 protein: CASSTGGVQYF; CDR3 DNA: TGTGCCAGCAGTACCGGAGGGGTACAGTACTTC
V gene: TRBV11-2; D gene: -; clone size: -; J gene: TRBJ2-7; CDR3 protein: CASSLSGTHGPYEQYF; CDR3 DNA: TGTGCCAGCAGCCTCTCCGGGACACACGGACCCTACGAGCAGTACTTC
V gene: TRBV6-1; D gene: TRBD2; clone size: many; J gene: TRBJ2-4; CDR3 protein: CASGQVGGGGKNIQYF; CDR3 DNA: TGTGCCAGCGGGCAGGTGGGGGGGGGAGGCAAAAACATTCAGTACTTC
V gene: TRBV3-1; D gene: TRBD1; clone size: few; J gene: TRBJ1-5; CDR3 protein: CASSQRQGGQPQHF; CDR3 DNA: TGTGCCAGCAGCCAGAGACAGGGCGGTCAGCCCCAGCATTTT
V gene: TRBV24-1; D gene: TRBD1; clone size: many; J gene: TRBJ1-2; CDR3 protein: CATSDLQGAGYTF; CDR3 DNA: TGTGCCACCAGTGATCTACAGGGGGCTGGCTACACCTTC
V gene: TRBV3-1; D gene: -; clone size: few; J gene: TRBJ2-7; CDR3 protein: CASSQETSRGTPKQYF; CDR3 DNA: TGTGCCAGCAGCCAAGAAACCTCTCGGGGAACCCCAAAGCAGTACTTC
V gene: TRBV20-1; D gene: TRBD1; clone size: -; J gene: TRBJ1-2; CDR3 protein: CSALRWTGEVYGYTF; CDR3 DNA: TGCAGTGCTTTACGATGGACAGGGGAGGTATATGGCTACACCTTC
V gene: TRBV29-1; D gene: TRBD1; clone size: many; J gene: TRBJ2-5; CDR3 protein: CSVATGGLETQYF; CDR3 DNA: TGCAGCGTCGCGACAGGGGGCCTGGAGACCCAGTACTTC
V gene: TRBV28; D gene: TRBD2; clone size: -; J gene: TRBJ2-1; CDR3 protein: CASTEAGGNEQFF; CDR3 DNA: TGTGCCAGCACAGAGGCGGGAGGAAATGAGCAGTTCTTC
V gene: TRBV5-1; D gene: TRBD1; clone size: -; J gene: TRBJ1-3; CDR3 protein: CASSWNLGTGLTGNTIYF; CDR3 DNA: TGCGCCAGCAGCTGGAACCTCGGGACAGGGCTGACTGGAAACACCATATATTTT
V gene: TRBV6-6; D gene: -; clone size: -; J gene: TRBJ2-7; CDR3 protein: CASSYRGEQHF; CDR3 DNA: TGTGCCAGCAGTTACCGAGGGGAGCAGCACTTC
V gene: TRBV3-1; D gene: -; clone size: -; J gene: TRBJ1-6; CDR3 protein: CASSQGMDSSPLHF; CDR3 DNA: TGTGCCAGCAGCCAAGGCATGGACAGCTCACCCCTCCACTTT
V gene: TRBV7-2; D gene: TRBD1; clone size: -; J gene: TRBJ2-2; CDR3 protein: CASSLGKGADTGELFF; CDR3 DNA: TGTGCCAGCAGCTTAGGGAAGGGGGCGGACACCGGGGAGCTGTTTTTT
V gene: TRBV24-1; D gene: -; clone size: many; J gene: TRBJ2-1; CDR3 protein: CATSDFQIGEQFF; CDR3 DNA: TGTGCCACCAGTGATTTCCAGATCGGTGAGCAGTTCTTC
V gene: TRBV4-1; D gene: -; clone size: -; J gene: TRBJ2-5; CDR3 protein: CASSLSLARETQYF; CDR3 DNA: TGCGCCAGCAGCCTGTCGCTAGCCCGGGAGACCCAGTACTTC
V gene: TRBV18; D gene: -; clone size: -; J gene: TRBJ2-6; CDR3 protein: CASSPQASGANVLTF; CDR3 DNA: TGTGCCAGCTCACCACAGGCCTCTGGGGCCAACGTCCTGACTTTC
V gene: TRBV5-1; D gene: TRBD1; clone size: -; J gene: TRBJ2-7; CDR3 protein: CASSLAGDRSEEQYF; CDR3 DNA: TGCGCCAGCAGCTTGGCCGGGGACAGGAGCGAAGAGCAGTACTTC
V gene: TRBV3-1; D gene: -; clone size: few; J gene: TRBJ2-1; CDR3 protein: CASSPTRNEQFF; CDR3 DNA: TGTGCCAGCAGCCCGACTAGGAATGAGCAGTTCTTC
V gene: TRBV7-2; D gene: -; clone size: -; J gene: TRBJ2-4; CDR3 protein: CASSLDRSLAKNIQYF; CDR3 DNA: TGTGCCAGCAGCCTCGACAGGAGTCTAGCCAAAAACATTCAGTACTTC
V gene: TRBV2; D gene: -; clone size: few; J gene: TRBJ2-2; CDR3 protein: CASRVGTTGELFF; CDR3 DNA: TGTGCCTCAAGGGTAGGGACCACCGGGGAGCTGTTTTTT
V gene: TRBV20-1; D gene: -; clone size: few; J gene: TRBJ2-3; CDR3 protein: CSPRAGSTDTQYF; CDR3 DNA: TGCAGCCCTAGAGCGGGTAGCACAGATACGCAGTATTTT
V gene: TRBV5-5; D gene: -; clone size: many; J gene: TRBJ2-7; CDR3 protein: CASSLEGIGTYEQYF; CDR3 DNA: TGTGCCAGCAGCTTGGAGGGCATTGGGACTTACGAGCAGTACTTC
V gene: TRBV29-1; D gene: -; clone size: -; J gene: TRBJ1-1; CDR3 protein: CSVDRGVNTEAFF; CDR3 DNA: TGCAGCGTTGATCGGGGTGTGAACACTGAAGCTTTCTTT
V gene: TRBV20-1; D gene: TRBD1; clone size: few; J gene: TRBJ1-5; CDR3 protein: CSAETGVYSNQPQHF; CDR3 DNA: TGCAGTGCTGAGACAGGGGTATATAGCAATCAGCCCCAGCATTTT
V gene: TRBV15; D gene: TRBD2; clone size: -; J gene: TRBJ2-3; CDR3 protein: CATSRSRLAGDIDTQYF; CDR3 DNA: TGTGCCACCAGCAGGTCGAGACTAGCGGGAGATATAGATACGCAGTATTTT
V gene: TRBV10-3; D gene: -; clone size: many; J gene: TRBJ1-2; CDR3 protein: CAISQTYYGYTF; CDR3 DNA: TGTGCCATCAGCCAGACCTACTATGGCTACACCTTC
V gene: TRBV7-3; D gene: TRBD2; clone size: many; J gene: TRBJ2-1; CDR3 protein: CASSLTTTSGTTNEQFF; CDR3 DNA: TGTGCCAGCAGCTTAACGACGACTAGCGGGACGACCAATGAGCAGTTCTTC
V gene: TRBV6-1; D gene: TRBD1; clone size: few; J gene: TRBJ1-2; CDR3 protein: CASGTRDRVNYGYTF; CDR3 DNA: TGTGCCAGCGGAACCCGGGACAGGGTGAACTATGGCTACACCTTC
V gene: TRBV12-3/TRBV12-4; D gene: -; clone size: many; J gene: TRBJ2-1; CDR3 protein: CASSLGGVGYNEQFF; CDR3 DNA: TGTGCCAGCAGTTTAGGAGGGGTGGGCTACAATGAGCAGTTCTTC
V gene: TRBV5-1; D gene: -; clone size: few; J gene: TRBJ2-1; CDR3 protein: CASSHRTYGQFYYEQFF; CDR3 DNA: TGCGCCAGCAGCCATCGAACGTATGGCCAGTTTTATTATGAGCAGTTCTTC
V gene: TRBV27; D gene: -; clone size: -; J gene: TRBJ2-7; CDR3 protein: CASSPIPGTPSYEQYF; CDR3 DNA: TGTGCCAGCAGTCCGATACCCGGGACACCGTCCTACGAGCAGTACTTC
V gene: TRBV5-1; D gene: TRBD1; clone size: many; J gene: TRBJ1-1; CDR3 protein: CASSGTGVASASNTEAFF; CDR3 DNA: TGCGCCAGCAGCGGGACAGGGGTCGCCTCCGCCTCGAACACTGAAGCTTTCTTT
V gene: TRBV20-1; D gene: TRBD1; clone size: -; J gene: TRBJ2-5; CDR3 protein: CSAARTGGQETQYF; CDR3 DNA: TGCAGTGCCGCACGGACAGGGGGCCAAGAGACCCAGTACTTC
V gene: TRBV7-2; D gene: -; clone size: few; J gene: TRBJ1-4; CDR3 protein: CASSRFWGTNEKLFF; CDR3 DNA: TGTGCCAGCAGCCGTTTCTGGGGGACTAATGAAAAACTGTTTTTT
V gene: TRBV12-3/TRBV12-4; D gene: -; clone size: -; J gene: TRBJ2-7; CDR3 protein: CASSSRMEQYF; CDR3 DNA: TGTGCCAGCAGTTCTAGGATGGAGCAGTACTTC
V gene: TRBV2; D gene: -; clone size: -; J gene: TRBJ2-5; CDR3 protein: CASSETYAQTQYF; CDR3 DNA: TGTGCCAGCAGTGAAACCTACGCGCAGACCCAGTACTTC
V gene: TRBV9; D gene: -; clone size: -; J gene: TRBJ2-4; CDR3 protein: CASSVEGGQAKNIQYF; CDR3 DNA: TGTGCCAGCAGCGTAGAGGGGGGACAGGCCAAAAACATTCAGTACTTC
V gene: TRBV29-1; D gene: -; clone size: many; J gene: TRBJ2-3; CDR3 protein: CSVYGAELQDTQYF; CDR3 DNA: TGCAGCGTCTATGGGGCGGAACTCCAAGATACGCAGTATTTT
V gene: TRBV7-9; D gene: TRBD1; clone size: few; J gene: TRBJ2-2; CDR3 protein: CASRGQGRAGELFF; CDR3 DNA: TGTGCCAGCAGGGGACAGGGACGTGCCGGGGAGCTGTTTTTT
V gene: TRBV28; D gene: TRBD1; clone size: -; J gene: TRBJ2-1; CDR3 protein: CASKTGGELRNEQFF; CDR3 DNA: TGTGCCAGCAAAACAGGGGGCGAGTTACGCAATGAGCAGTTCTTC
V gene: TRBV29-1; D gene: TRBD1; clone size: -; J gene: TRBJ1-5; CDR3 protein: CSVRDRINQPQHF; CDR3 DNA: TGCAGCGTCCGGGACAGGATCAATCAGCCCCAGCATTTT
V gene: TRBV4-3; D gene: -; clone size: many; J gene: TRBJ2-1; CDR3 protein: CASSPTGTANNEQFF; CDR3 DNA: TGCGCCAGCAGCCCAACCGGGACGGCGAACAATGAGCAGTTCTTC
V gene: TRBV5-1; D gene: TRBD1; clone size: few; J gene: TRBJ2-1; CDR3 protein: CASSSRTGSAGYNEQFF; CDR3 DNA: TGCGCCAGCAGCTCTCGGACAGGGTCGGCTGGCTACAATGAGCAGTTCTTC